The clone carrying this T cell receptor beta chain has a count of ten or more. Antigen unknown. MiXCR was run by TCRdb on the reads, yielding one entry per CDR3 protein. The data show some 240,000 distinct CDR3 sequences, about 17% seen once. The sample comes from a study of T cell repertoires in cytomegalovirus infection. Across the whole study: Public TCR beta signature analysis indicated the presence of both CMV infection and matching HLA type.

The length of the CDR3 is 16 residues. V lost 1 base to trimming and J lost 5 bases; unmatched junction nucleotides: 9. CDR1 and CDR2 (germline): SGHVS, FNYEAQ. Study-wide points: Cumulative frequency (of public TCR beta family members) identified carriers of CMV plus the relevant HLA. HLA-C-restricted CMV-specific TCR beta clonotypes were dominant in the ex vivo response.

The chain recombines TRBV7-6 with TRBJ2-5; the match to TRBD2 covers 8 bases. This TCR derives from a human donor in good health (CMV status not recorded). Some clones in this sample may be carry-over from other donors' samples. Sample: CD8+ T cells from PBMCs. The CDR3 DNA reads TGTGCCAGCAGCTTAGGATCCGGGGGGGCTGTCGAGACCCAGTACTTC. Translating gives CASSLGSGGAVETQYF.